This TCR beta chain was sequenced during a study of technical replicates of blood from several donors. Trimming cost V 3 bases and J 0 bases; bases outside gene matches: 9. The CDR3 spans 17 residues. Per germline, CDR1 MNHEY and CDR2 SMNVEV (reference sequence). Using immunoSEQ multiplex PCR, the repertoire was profiled, and TCRdb retains in-frame clones only, with some absent. The sample records around 97,000 clones, about 95% being singletons. This sequence originates from a human donor in good health. V is TRBV27 and J is TRBJ1-2; 8 bases map to TRBD1. The sample comprised T cells isolated from PBMCs. CDR3 protein: CASSFQGASSTNYGYTF. The CDR3 nucleotides are TGTGCCAGCAGTTTTCAGGGGGCCTCGTCAACTAACTATGGCTACACCTTC.